Listed below are T cell receptor beta chains from one sample, sequenced in a study of spatial heterogeneity in lung cancer. TCRdb passed the 5' RACE reads through MiXCR, listing each CDR3 protein once. The sample has under 150,000 distinct CDR3 sequences, 10% to 14% seen once. The sequenced sample was PBMCs, obtained at follow-up. The origin of the receptors is a female donor with early-stage non-small cell lung cancer. Both conserved end residues are part of each CDR3. A D gene is named only where the DNA matches it firmly. Not all rows give a size; the values are once, few, many and, for expanded clones, a class.

clone size | J gene | V gene | D gene | CDR3 DNA | CDR3 protein
few | TRBJ2-5 | TRBV18 | NA | TGTGCCAGCTCACCACTTTCCGGGGCACATGAGACCCAGTACTTC | CASSPLSGAHETQYF
few | TRBJ2-7 | TRBV12-3/TRBV12-4 | NA | TGTGCCAGCAGTTCTAATCTCGGGAACCCTCCTATTGAGCAGTACTTC | CASSSNLGNPPIEQYF
NA | TRBJ1-2 | TRBV29-1 | NA | TGCAGCGCCGCCTGGCAGACAGGCGGCTACACCTTC | CSAAWQTGGYTF
many | TRBJ2-5 | TRBV11-2 | TRBD2 | TGTGCCAGCAGCCCAACTAGCGTCGAGACCCAGTACTTC | CASSPTSVETQYF
NA | TRBJ2-5 | TRBV4-2 | TRBD2 | TGTGCCAGCAGCCAAGGAGGACTAGTGGGCGAGACCCAGTACTTC | CASSQGGLVGETQYF
few | TRBJ2-2 | TRBV11-3 | NA | TGTGCCAGCAGCTTAGAACCCACCGGGGAGCTGTTTTTT | CASSLEPTGELFF
NA | TRBJ1-2 | TRBV28 | NA | TGTGCCAGCAGTTTACGGGAGAACTATGGCTACACCTTC | CASSLRENYGYTF
many | TRBJ1-1 | TRBV6-5 | NA | TGTGCCAGCAGTTCCTCAGGTGAAGCTTTCTTT | CASSSSGEAFF
few | TRBJ2-7 | TRBV28 | NA | TGTGCCAGCAGTTCCGCAGCAGGGGGGAACAACGAGCAGTACTTC | CASSSAAGGNNEQYF
many | TRBJ2-3 | TRBV18 | NA | TGTGCCAGCTCACCAGATCTTGCGACAGATACGCAGTATTTT | CASSPDLATDTQYF
many | TRBJ2-7 | TRBV11-2 | NA | TGTGCCAGCAGCTTAGCCCCGACCAGATTCTCCTACGAGCAGTACTTC | CASSLAPTRFSYEQYF
NA | TRBJ2-7 | TRBV28 | NA | TGTGCCAGCAGTACTCAGAGTTCGTCATACGAGCAGTACTTC | CASSTQSSSYEQYF
few | TRBJ2-1 | TRBV7-3 | NA | TGTGCCAGCAGCCCACACCCTAGTGCGACGGGTGAGCAGTTCTTC | CASSPHPSATGEQFF
many | TRBJ1-5 | TRBV19 | NA | TGTGCCAGTAGTCTTGGGCAGCTCAATCAGCCCCAGCATTTT | CASSLGQLNQPQHF
NA | TRBJ2-5 | TRBV12-3/TRBV12-4 | NA | TGTGCCAGCAGTTTGGGGCAATTCCAAGAGACCCAGTACTTC | CASSLGQFQETQYF
many | TRBJ2-5 | TRBV7-8 | NA | TGTGCCAGCAGCTTAGAAGGCCCCTTGGGGACCCAGTACTTC | CASSLEGPLGTQYF
many | TRBJ1-2 | TRBV18 | NA | TGTGCCAGCTCCCGACAGGAGCGGGTAGTTCGGGCCGTCTACGGCTACACCTTC | CASSRQERVVRAVYGYTF
many | TRBJ2-1 | TRBV7-3 | NA | TGTGCCAGCAGCTCGGGGCGCCACAATGAGCAGTTCTTC | CASSSGRHNEQFF